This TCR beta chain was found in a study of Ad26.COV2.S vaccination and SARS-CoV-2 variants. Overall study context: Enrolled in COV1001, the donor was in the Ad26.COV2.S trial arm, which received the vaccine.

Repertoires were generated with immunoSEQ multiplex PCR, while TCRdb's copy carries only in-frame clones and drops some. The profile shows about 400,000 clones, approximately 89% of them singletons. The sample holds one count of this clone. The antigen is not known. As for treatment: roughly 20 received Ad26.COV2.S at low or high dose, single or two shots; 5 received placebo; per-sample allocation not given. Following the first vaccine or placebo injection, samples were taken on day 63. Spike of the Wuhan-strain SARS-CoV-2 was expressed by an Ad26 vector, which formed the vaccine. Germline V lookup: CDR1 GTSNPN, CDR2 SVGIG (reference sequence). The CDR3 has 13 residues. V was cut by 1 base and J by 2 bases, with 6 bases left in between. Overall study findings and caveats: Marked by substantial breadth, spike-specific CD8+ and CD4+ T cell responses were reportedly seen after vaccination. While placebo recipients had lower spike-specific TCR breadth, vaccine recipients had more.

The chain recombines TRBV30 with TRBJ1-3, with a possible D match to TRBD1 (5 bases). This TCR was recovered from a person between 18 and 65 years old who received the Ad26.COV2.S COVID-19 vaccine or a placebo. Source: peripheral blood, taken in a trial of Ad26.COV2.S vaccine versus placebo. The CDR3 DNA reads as TGTGCCTGGAGTGGAGGGGCTGGAAACACCATATATTTT. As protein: CAWSGGAGNTIYF.